These 32 T cell receptor beta chains came from one sample sequenced in a study of human T cells and chemical hapten exposure (dated by TCRdb to the early 2020s). The library was produced with RACE. TCRdb shows the sequencer as NextSeq 500. TCRdb handled the public reads itself, with Q25 trimming in fastp and clone calling in MiXCR, and kept productive beta chains. Every entry covers one CDR3 protein and lists the most common genes and DNA from its rows. The sample table shows approximately 52,000 distinct CDR3 sequences, and approximately 9.7% are seen once. Around a tenth of the sample rests with the top ten. Read against the paper, the sample's time point label means: pre-sensitization, week 0. Per the publication, the treatment or condition label means: therapeutic diphenylcyclopropenone sensitization with weekly scalp DPC. Total RNA was extracted from unfractionated whole blood that had been collected in Tempus Blood RNA tubes.

The sequencing used whole blood, collected in connection with sensitization to the hapten diphenylcyclopropenone (DPC). The source is a woman in her 30s with alopecia areata. Some clones in this sample may be carry-over from other donors' samples.

This clonotype has just a few counts. The chain carries TRBV12-3 or TRBV12-4 and TRBJ1-1, with 9 bases identical to TRBD1. CDR3 length: 12 amino acids. Trimming at V came to 5 bases and at J to 11 bases, leaving 6 bases not matched to a gene. The CDR3 region has the DNA TGTGCCAGCAGTATCGGGACAGGGAAGGCTTTCTTT. Its translation: CASSIGTGKAFF.

This clonotype was seen only a few times. The chain employs TRBV6-1 and TRBJ1-1; the match to TRBD1 covers 8 bases. This CDR3 has 13 residues. J gave up 8 bases and V 5 bases, and 7 bases lay outside the gene matches. Germline CDR1 and CDR2: MNHNS and SASEGT. The chain's CDR3 is CASSPGQGREAFF. In nucleotides, the CDR3 is TGTGCCAGCAGTCCTGGACAGGGAAGGGAAGCTTTCTTT.

As concerns this clonotype: An end of the junction does not agree with germline; a read error may underlie this. The chain recombines TRBV4-2 with TRBJ1-4; the D gene is possibly TRBD1 (5 bases). The CDR3 totals 20 residues. Looked up from germline, CDR1 is LGHNA and CDR2 is YNFKEQ. CDR3 in amino acids: CANSQLGAAPSPSTNEKLFF. The CDR3 DNA reads as TGTGCCAACAGCCAGCTAGGGGCGGCCCCTTCCCCTTCAACTAATGAAAAACTGTTTTTT.

Here the CDR3 DNA reads TGCGCCAGCAGCTTGGTCCCTAGCGGGGGCAAAGAGACCCAGTACTTC. As protein: CASSLVPSGGKETQYF. V gene TRBV5-1 combines with J gene TRBJ2-5; TRBD2 aligns across 10 bases. This CDR3 comprises 16 residues. The germline gives CDR1 SGHRS, CDR2 YFSETQ. The trim removed 0 bases at V and 3 bases at J, leaving 5 bases unmatched.

In its sample, this clonotype was seen a few times. The rearrangement links TRBV20-1 to TRBJ2-1; D is possibly TRBD1 (6 bases). The CDR3 has 14 amino acids. V gave up 4 bases and J gave up 8 bases, with 18 bases separating them. Germline V gene data show CDR1 as DFQATT and CDR2 as SNEGSKA (reference sequence). The CDR3 sequence is CSAIFQGRFDEQFF. CDR3 sequence (DNA): TGCAGTGCTATTTTTCAGGGGAGATTCGATGAGCAGTTCTTC.

Comments on this clonotype: Being one base from a much bigger clone, this may be a read error. V is TRBV3-1 and J is TRBJ2-3, with D uncertain. From germline, CDR1 is LGHDT and CDR2 YNNKEL (reference sequence). The CDR3 is made up of 16 amino acids. With 3 bases removed from V and 1 base from J, the gap between germline ends came to 14 bases. The CDR3 region has the DNA TGTGCCAGCAGCCAGTTGGGTGTAGGTTGCACAGATACGCAGTATTTT. It yields the protein CASSQLGVGCTDTQYF.

The chain joins TRBV7-6 to TRBJ2-7; the D call may be TRBD1 or TRBD2 (5 bases each). This CDR3 has 14 residues. Germline CDR1 is SGHVS and CDR2 is FNYEAQ. V lost 5 bases, J lost 0 bases, and 11 bases lay in between. The CDR3 here is CASSLGDGSYEQYF. The CDR3 nucleotides read TGTGCCAGCAGCCTTGGGGACGGCTCCTACGAGCAGTACTTC.

This clonotype appeared many times. The rearrangement uses TRBV7-3 and TRBJ2-2, with D unclear. Germline CDR1 reads SGHTA; CDR2 reads FQGTGA. Between the trimmed V and J ends, which lost 2 bases and 3 bases, there was a span of 7 bases. The CDR3 consists of 14 residues. The CDR3 region is CASSLFRDTGELFF. CDR3 DNA: TGTGCCAGCAGCTTATTTCGGGACACCGGGGAGCTGTTTTTT.

This clonotype was observed a few times. The chain uses TRBV21-1 and TRBJ1-2; whether TRBD1, the table's D call, matches the DNA was not checked. TRBV21-1 is classified as a pseudogene. The CDR3 is 15 amino acids. In nucleotides, the CDR3 is TGTGCCAGCAGCAAAGAGGCGGGGCCTAACTATGGCGACACCTTC. Translating it yields CASSKEAGPNYGDTF.

This clonotype was seen a handful of times. This sequence joins TRBV27 and TRBJ2-4; maybe TRBD1 (5 bases). V lost 5 bases and J 0 bases, leaving 17 bases between the germline ends. CDR3 length equals 17 residues. Germline assignment: CDR1 MNHEY and CDR2 SMNVEV (reference sequence). This CDR3 is CASSPLTGPLAKNIQYF. CDR3 DNA sequence: TGTGCCAGCAGTCCCCTTACAGGCCCCCTAGCCAAAAACATTCAGTACTTC.

In this sample, this clonotype turned up a few times. V and J are TRBV12-3 or TRBV12-4 and TRBJ1-6, with D perhaps matching TRBD1 (6 bases). This CDR3 has 15 residues. V was clipped by 6 bases and J by 3 bases, with 12 bases between them. The CDR3 coding sequence is TGTGCCAGCAGGTTGGGGACAAGCTATAATTCACCCCTCCACTTT. Translating it yields CASRLGTSYNSPLHF.

The chain couples TRBV7-3 to TRBJ1-4; 7 nucleotides align to TRBD1. This CDR3 has 15 residues. Germline trimming cut 1 base from V and 5 bases from J; bases unmatched to any gene: 4. Germline loops: CDR1 SGHTA, CDR2 FQGTGA. As DNA, the CDR3 is TGTGCCAGCAGCTTAATGGGACAGCGAAATGAAAAACTGTTTTTT. The encoded protein is CASSLMGQRNEKLFF.

The rearrangement links TRBV30 to TRBJ1-6; unclear D gene. The germline gives CDR1 GTSNPN, CDR2 SVGIG (reference sequence). The length of the CDR3 is 12 residues. V shed 2 bases and J shed 7 bases, with 6 bases lying between them. The CDR3 DNA sequence: TGTGCCTGGAGTATCACGAATTCACCCCTCCACTTT. Translated: CAWSITNSPLHF.

V usage is TRBV4-3 and J usage is TRBJ1-5; D is unclear. V gave up 1 base and J gave up 1 base, with 11 bases separating them. Looked up from germline, CDR1 is LGHNA and CDR2 is YSLEER. This CDR3 is built from 16 residues. This CDR3 is CASSQVVSLSNQPQHF. CDR3 in DNA: TGCGCCAGCAGCCAAGTCGTCAGTTTGAGCAATCAGCCCCAGCATTTT.

This clonotype showed up just a few times. The V and J genes are TRBV24-1 and TRBJ2-3, with D possibly matching TRBD1 (6 bases). Trimming cost V 9 bases and J 4 bases, with 19 bases left between them. The CDR3 runs 15 residues. Germline V gives CDR1 KGHDR, CDR2 SFDVKD. The CDR3 reads CATGTGTLLADTQYF. CDR3 DNA: TGTGCCACCGGCACCGGGACACTACTCGCAGATACGCAGTATTTT.

This clonotype was picked up many times. The chain carries TRBV29-1 and TRBJ1-2; 8 bases line up with TRBD1. V shed 4 bases, J shed 3 bases, and the junction held 4 bases outside the gene matches. The CDR3 consists of 13 residues. Germline values: CDR1 SQVTM, CDR2 ANQGSEA. For the CDR3, the DNA is TGCAGCGTTGTCGGACAGGGCGACTATGGCTACACCTTC. Encoded protein: CSVVGQGDYGYTF.

V usage is TRBV4-1 and J usage is TRBJ2-3, with no clear D. This CDR3 has 15 amino acids. Germline CDR1 reads MGHRA; CDR2 reads YSYEKL. Trimming took 4 bases from V and 2 from J, leaving 13 bases between them. The CDR3 nucleotides are TGCGCCAGCAGCCTCATGGGTTACGCCACAGATACGCAGTATTTT. The encoded protein is CASSLMGYATDTQYF.

In this sample, this clonotype turned up a few times. The chain links TRBV6-1 to TRBJ2-1, with D possibly matching TRBD1 (5 bases). The CDR3 covers 16 residues. V shed 0 bases and J shed 3 bases, with 12 bases lying between them. Germline CDR1 and CDR2: MNHNS and SASEGT. CDR3 in amino acids: CASSEAGALLYNEQFF. The CDR3 DNA is TGTGCCAGCAGTGAAGCAGGGGCCCTTCTCTACAATGAGCAGTTCTTC.

This clonotype occurred a few times. This chain uses TRBV5-1 with TRBJ2-2, with 8 bases that match TRBD1. CDR3 length: 14 residues. Looked up from germline, CDR1 is SGHRS and CDR2 is YFSETQ. V was pared by 0 bases and J by 7 bases, with 2 bases of the junction left unmatched. CDR3 nucleotides: TGCGCCAGCAGCTTGGACAGGGGGTTCGGGGAGCTGTTTTTT. Amino acid sequence: CASSLDRGFGELFF.

The sample holds many counts of this clonotype. This chain joins TRBV18 and TRBJ1-1; unclear D gene. Germline V lookup: CDR1 KGHSH, CDR2 LQKENI. V lost 3 bases and J 4 bases, leaving 9 bases between the germline ends. The CDR3 extends over 13 amino acids. CDR3 DNA sequence: TGTGCCAGCTCACCTGCCGTGGGCACTGAAGCTTTCTTT. Its protein product is CASSPAVGTEAFF.

In its sample, this clonotype was seen a few times. This CDR3 reads CASSSLGSDTQYF. The CDR3 region has the DNA TGTGCCAGCAGCTCTCTGGGGTCAGATACGCAGTATTTT. The V call is TRBV5-4, the J call TRBJ2-3; the D is unclear. The germline V and J ends were trimmed by 3 bases and 4 bases, with 9 bases remaining between them. There are 13 residues in the CDR3. The V gene's germline CDR1 is SGHNT and CDR2 YYREEE (reference sequence).

Ten or more counts support this clonotype. The CDR3 region is CATANQGGNQPQHF. In nucleotides, the CDR3 is TGTGCCACGGCAAACCAGGGGGGTAATCAGCCCCAGCATTTT. This chain links TRBV12-3 or TRBV12-4 with TRBJ1-5; 7 positions match TRBD1. This CDR3 is 14 amino acids long. V shed 10 bases and J 4 bases; nucleotides not matched to a gene: 10.

The chain is built from TRBV7-2 and TRBJ2-1, with TRBD1 matching over 7 bases. There are 15 residues in the CDR3. Trimming took 5 bases from V and 7 from J; bases not matched to a gene: 11. Germline values: CDR1 SGHTA, CDR2 FQGNSA. This CDR3 reads CASSPQTGYLNEQFF. In nucleotides, the CDR3 is TGTGCCAGCAGCCCCCAGACAGGGTATTTGAATGAGCAGTTCTTC.

Many counts were recorded for this clonotype. V usage is TRBV27 and J usage is TRBJ1-6; D is unclear. Germline V gives CDR1 MNHEY, CDR2 SMNVEV (reference sequence). The V gene lost 0 bases and the J gene lost 0 bases, with 3 bases spanning the gap. The CDR3 runs 15 residues. The CDR3 sequence is CASSLSSSYNSPLHF. The CDR3 DNA follows: TGTGCCAGCAGTTTATCCAGCTCCTATAATTCACCCCTCCACTTT.

This clonotype came up many times. V is TRBV21-1 and J is TRBJ1-5; the table names TRBD1, a call not compared with the DNA. TRBV21-1 is annotated as a pseudogene. The CDR3 is 17 residues long. The CDR3 reads CASRGAGGGGSNQPQHF. The CDR3 nucleotides read TGTGCCAGCAGGGGGGCAGGGGGCGGTGGAAGCAATCAGCCCCAGCATTTT.

This clonotype was detected only once. V gene TRBV27 combines with J gene TRBJ1-1; tentative D call: TRBD1 (5 bases). The germline CDR1 and CDR2 sequences are MNHEY and SMNVEV (reference sequence). With 5 bases removed from V and 6 bases from J, the gap between germline ends came to 7 bases. The CDR3 is 11 residues long. The CDR3 loop reads CASSAGPEAFF. DNA for the CDR3: TGTGCCAGCAGTGCAGGGCCTGAAGCTTTCTTT.

This clonotype occurred a few times. The chain combines TRBV7-2 with TRBJ2-1; TRBD2 matches at 8 bases. Germline CDR1 is SGHTA and CDR2 is FQGNSA. V trimming: 0 bases; J trimming: 2 bases; junction bases outside the gene matches: 9. The CDR3 sequence is 18 residues long. The CDR3 region has the DNA TGTGCCAGCAGCTTAGCCCCCGGGGGCGGGGGGACCTACAATGAGCAGTTCTTC. Residues: CASSLAPGGGGTYNEQFF.

This clonotype was counted a few times. The rearrangement links TRBV6-2 or TRBV6-3 to TRBJ1-1; D unresolved. In germline, CDR1 is MNHEY, CDR2 SVGEGT. This CDR3 is 13 amino acids long. V dropped 7 bases and J dropped 1 base, with 10 bases sitting between them. The CDR3 DNA sequence: TGTGCCAGCAAGGAGCCCCCGAACACTGAAGCTTTCTTT. This codes for CASKEPPNTEAFF.

The rearrangement joins TRBV4-2 to TRBJ1-3; 9 bases line up with TRBD1. The CDR3 contains 16 residues. Germline V gene sequence: CDR1 LGHNA, CDR2 YNFKEQ. The J segment lost 4 bases and the V segment lost 3 bases, leaving 7 bases of the junction unmatched. The CDR3 bases are TGTGCCAGCAGCCAGATGGACAGGGGCATAGGAAACACCATATATTTT. It codes for CASSQMDRGIGNTIYF.

This clonotype came up many times. The V call is TRBV20-1, the J call TRBJ1-1; D gene ambiguous. Trimming removed 1 base from V and 0 bases from J, with 9 bases in between. The CDR3 spans 14 residues. Germline V CDR1 and CDR2: DFQATT, SNEGSKA (reference sequence). The CDR3 nucleotides are TGCAGTGCTAGAGTGGCCCTTTTGAACACTGAAGCTTTCTTT. Translation gives CSARVALLNTEAFF.

The CDR3 is CSARDDGGTYEQYF. The CDR3 region has the DNA TGCAGTGCTAGAGATGACGGGGGCACCTACGAGCAGTACTTC. The chain joins TRBV20-1 to TRBJ2-7; D is tentatively TRBD1 or TRBD2 (6 bases each). CDR1 is DFQATT, CDR2 SNEGSKA, per germline (reference sequence). V was cut by 0 bases and J by 2 bases, with 11 bases left in between. CDR3 length: 14 residues.

Points on this clonotype: One base away lies a much larger clone, so this may be a sequencing read error. In this CDR3 the conserved last residue, phenylalanine or tryptophan, is missing, so a read error is likely. The rearrangement links TRBV7-2 to TRBJ2-1; 9 bases are shared with TRBD1. Trimming removed 4 bases from V and 3 bases from J; junction bases left unmatched: 4. CDR1 and CDR2 from the germline V gene are SGHTA and FQGNSA. This CDR3 is built from 15 residues. The CDR3 spells CASSSLTGGYNEQFS. Here the CDR3 DNA reads TGTGCCAGCAGCTCCCTGACAGGGGGCTACAATGAGCAGTTCTCC.